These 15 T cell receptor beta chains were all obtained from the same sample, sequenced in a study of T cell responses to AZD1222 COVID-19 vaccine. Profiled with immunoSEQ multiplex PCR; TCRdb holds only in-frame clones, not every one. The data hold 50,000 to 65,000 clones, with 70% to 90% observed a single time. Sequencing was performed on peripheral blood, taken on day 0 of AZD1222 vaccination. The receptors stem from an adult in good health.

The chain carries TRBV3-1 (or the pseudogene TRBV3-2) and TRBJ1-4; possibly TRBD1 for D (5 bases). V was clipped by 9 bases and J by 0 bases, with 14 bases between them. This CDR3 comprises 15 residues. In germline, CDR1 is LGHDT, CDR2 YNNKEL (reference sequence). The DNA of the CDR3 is TGTGCCAGGAGATTGGAGACAGCAACTAATGAAAAACTGTTTTTT. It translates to CARRLETATNEKLFF.

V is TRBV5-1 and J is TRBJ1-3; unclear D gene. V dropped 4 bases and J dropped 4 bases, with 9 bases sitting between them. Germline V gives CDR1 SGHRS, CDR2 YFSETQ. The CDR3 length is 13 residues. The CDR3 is CASSPPAGNTIYF. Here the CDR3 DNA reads TGCGCCAGCAGCCCGCCCGCGGGAAACACCATATATTTT.

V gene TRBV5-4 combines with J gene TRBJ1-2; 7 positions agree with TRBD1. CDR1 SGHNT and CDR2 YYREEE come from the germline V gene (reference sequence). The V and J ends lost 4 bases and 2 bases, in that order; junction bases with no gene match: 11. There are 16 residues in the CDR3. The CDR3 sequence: CASSPGGGRVNYGYTF. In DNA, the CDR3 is TGTGCCAGCAGCCCTGGAGGGGGCAGGGTAAACTATGGCTACACCTTC.

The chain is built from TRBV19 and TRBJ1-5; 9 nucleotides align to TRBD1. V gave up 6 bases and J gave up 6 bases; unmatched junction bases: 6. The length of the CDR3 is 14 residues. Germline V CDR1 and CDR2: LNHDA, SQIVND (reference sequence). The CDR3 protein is CASRGQGMGQPQHF. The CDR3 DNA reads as TGTGCCAGTAGGGGACAGGGTATGGGTCAGCCCCAGCATTTT. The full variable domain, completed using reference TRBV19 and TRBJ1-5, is DGGITQSPKYLFRKEGQNVTLSCEQNLNHDAMYWYRQDPGQGLRLIYYSQIVNDFQKGDIAEGYSVSREKKESFPLTVTSAQKNPTAFYLCASRGQGMGQPQHFGDGTRLSIL.

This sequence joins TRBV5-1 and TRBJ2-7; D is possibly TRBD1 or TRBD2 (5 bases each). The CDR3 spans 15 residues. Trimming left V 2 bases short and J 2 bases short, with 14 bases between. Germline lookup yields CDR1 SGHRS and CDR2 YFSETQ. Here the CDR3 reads CASSLTPGPTYEQYF. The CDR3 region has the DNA TGCGCCAGCAGCTTAACTCCGGGACCTACCTACGAGCAGTACTTC.

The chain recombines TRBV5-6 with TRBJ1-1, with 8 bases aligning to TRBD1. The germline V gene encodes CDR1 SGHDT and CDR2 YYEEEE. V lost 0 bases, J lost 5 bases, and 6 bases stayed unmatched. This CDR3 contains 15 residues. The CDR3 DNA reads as TGTGCCAGCAGCTTGGGGTACAGGGGGGAGACTGAAGCTTTCTTT. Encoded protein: CASSLGYRGETEAFF.

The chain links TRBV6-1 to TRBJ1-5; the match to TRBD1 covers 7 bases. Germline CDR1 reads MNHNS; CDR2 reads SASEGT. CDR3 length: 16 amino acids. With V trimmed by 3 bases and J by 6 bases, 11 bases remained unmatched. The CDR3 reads CASSDHLDRASQPQHF. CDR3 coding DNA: TGTGCCAGCAGTGACCACCTAGACAGGGCGAGTCAGCCCCAGCATTTT.

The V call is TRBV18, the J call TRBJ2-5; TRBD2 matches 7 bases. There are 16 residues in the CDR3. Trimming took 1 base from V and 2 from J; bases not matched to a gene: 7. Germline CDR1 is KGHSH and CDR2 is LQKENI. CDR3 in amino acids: CASSPLASGDQETQYF. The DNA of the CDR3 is TGTGCCAGCTCACCACTGGCTAGCGGAGATCAAGAGACCCAGTACTTC. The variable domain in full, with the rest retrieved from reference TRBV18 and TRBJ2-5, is NAGVMQNPRHLVRRRGQEARLRCSPMKGHSHVYWYRQLPEEGLKFMVYLQKENIIDESGMPKERFSAEFPKEGPSILRIQQVVRGDSAAYFCASSPLASGDQETQYFGPGTRLLVL.

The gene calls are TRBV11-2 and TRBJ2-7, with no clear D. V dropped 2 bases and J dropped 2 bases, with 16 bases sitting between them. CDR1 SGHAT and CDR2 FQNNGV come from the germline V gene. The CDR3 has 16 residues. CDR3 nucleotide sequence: TGTGCCAGCAGCTTAACAAGAGAGTACCCGACCTACGAGCAGTACTTC. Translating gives CASSLTREYPTYEQYF.

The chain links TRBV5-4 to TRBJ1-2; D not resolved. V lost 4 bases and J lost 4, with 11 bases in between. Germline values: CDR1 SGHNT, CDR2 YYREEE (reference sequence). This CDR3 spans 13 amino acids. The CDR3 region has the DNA TGTGCCAGCAGCAGCACGGGCGCCTATGGCTACACCTTC. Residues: CASSSTGAYGYTF.

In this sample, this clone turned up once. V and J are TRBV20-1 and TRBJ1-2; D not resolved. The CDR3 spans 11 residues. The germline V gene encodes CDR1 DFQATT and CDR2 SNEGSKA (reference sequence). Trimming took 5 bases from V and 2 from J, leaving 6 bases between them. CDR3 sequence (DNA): TGCAGTGCTGAGGAGAACTATGGCTACACCTTC. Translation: CSAEENYGYTF.

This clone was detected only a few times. CDR3 bases: TGTGCCAGCAGCCCGGACAGGGTCAACACTGAAGCTTTCTTT. Amino acid sequence: CASSPDRVNTEAFF. The chain combines TRBV11-2 with TRBJ1-1; 8 positions agree with TRBD1. Germline V gene sequence: CDR1 SGHAT, CDR2 FQNNGV. With V trimmed by 5 bases and J by 2 bases, 4 bases remained unmatched. CDR3 length: 14 residues.

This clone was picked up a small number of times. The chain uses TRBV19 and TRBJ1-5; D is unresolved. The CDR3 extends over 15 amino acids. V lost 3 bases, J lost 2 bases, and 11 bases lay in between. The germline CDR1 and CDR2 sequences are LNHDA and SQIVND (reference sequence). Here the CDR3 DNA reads TGTGCCAGTAGTATTCCGGCCTTAGGCAATCAGCCCCAGCATTTT. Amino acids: CASSIPALGNQPQHF.

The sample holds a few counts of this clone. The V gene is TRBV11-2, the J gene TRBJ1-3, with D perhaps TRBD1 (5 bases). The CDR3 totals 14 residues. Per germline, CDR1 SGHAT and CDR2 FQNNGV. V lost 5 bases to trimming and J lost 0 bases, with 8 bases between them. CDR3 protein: CASSQRGSGNTIYF. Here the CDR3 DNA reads TGTGCCAGCAGCCAAAGGGGCTCTGGAAACACCATATATTTT.

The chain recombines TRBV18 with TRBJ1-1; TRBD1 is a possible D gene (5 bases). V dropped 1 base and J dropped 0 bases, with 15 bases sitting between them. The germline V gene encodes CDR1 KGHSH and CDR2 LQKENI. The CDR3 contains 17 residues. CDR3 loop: CASSPQEVSGMNTEAFF. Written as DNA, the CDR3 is TGTGCCAGCTCACCACAAGAAGTTTCAGGGATGAACACTGAAGCTTTCTTT. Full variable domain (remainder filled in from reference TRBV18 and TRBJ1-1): NAGVMQNPRHLVRRRGQEARLRCSPMKGHSHVYWYRQLPEEGLKFMVYLQKENIIDESGMPKERFSAEFPKEGPSILRIQQVVRGDSAAYFCASSPQEVSGMNTEAFFGQGTRLTVV.